This T cell receptor beta chain was captured in a study of blood T cells in healthy people across ages. Using a J-beta primer mix together with a sample-barcoded 5' primer, a second PCR was run for roughly 7 to 11 cycles. TCRdb reprocessed the 5' RACE reads via MiXCR and lists one record per CDR3 protein. The sample carries about 1.4 million distinct CDR3 sequences, approximately 59% recorded once. This clonotype was counted only a few times. This CDR3 has 11 amino acids. Germline lookup yields CDR1 MNHEY and CDR2 SVGAGI. Trimming pared 4 bases from V and 5 bases from J, leaving 3 bases between. Sequenced material: blood. This chain connects TRBV6-5 to TRBJ2-1, with unresolved D. This receptor was identified in a man aged 18 to 30 in good health. The CDR3 region has the DNA TGTGCCAGCAGTTGGAACAATGAGCAGTTCTTC. Its translation: CASSWNNEQFF.